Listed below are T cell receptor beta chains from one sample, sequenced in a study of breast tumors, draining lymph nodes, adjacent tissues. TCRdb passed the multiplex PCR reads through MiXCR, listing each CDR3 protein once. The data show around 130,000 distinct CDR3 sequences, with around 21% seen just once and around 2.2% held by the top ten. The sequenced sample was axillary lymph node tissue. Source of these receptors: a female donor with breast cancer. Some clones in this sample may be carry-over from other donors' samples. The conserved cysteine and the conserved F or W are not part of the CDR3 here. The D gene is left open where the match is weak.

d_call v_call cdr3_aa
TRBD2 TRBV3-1 ASSQPRGLAGGLLYEQY
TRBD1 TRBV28 ASSFRTGNEKLF
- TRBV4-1 ASSQAPLGSYEQY
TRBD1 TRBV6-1 ASSEAARGLQGESTGELF
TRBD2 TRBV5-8 ASSLGLAGESGANVLT
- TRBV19 ASSIGPLSYEQY
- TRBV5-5 ASSLGPYGSYNEQF
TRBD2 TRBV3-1 ACSQVTSGSSYNEQF
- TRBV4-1 ASSQERFGLSGNTIY
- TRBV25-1 ASGERGDNSPPH
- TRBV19 ASTWGAQGNEKLF
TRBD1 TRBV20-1 SARRDSRNSGNTIY
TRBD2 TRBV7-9 ASHASGDNEQF
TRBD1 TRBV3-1 ASSQSGTGAVTNEKLF
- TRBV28 ASSLMRESLDGYT
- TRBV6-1 ASSESQADTQY
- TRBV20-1 SASNLGGYT
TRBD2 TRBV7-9 ASTPQGTSGSGNEQY
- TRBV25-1 ASSDPLGGGSVNGYT
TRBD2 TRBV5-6 ASSFGLASTDTQY
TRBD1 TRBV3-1 ASSPPGQDISHEQY
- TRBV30 AWSALWPRENEQF
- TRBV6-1 ASSAGDEYNEQF
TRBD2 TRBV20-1 SANRLAGPQPY
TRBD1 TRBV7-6 ASSDRGGAQY
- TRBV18 ASSPTWGKETQY
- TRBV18 ASSPSGFLNQPQH
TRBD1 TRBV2 ASSRTGGAGNEQF
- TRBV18 ASSPGFDRTYGYT
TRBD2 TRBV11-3 ASSSPGGTLTSGRVDTQY
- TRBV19 ASSRPAGESYEQY
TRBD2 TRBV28 ASSPAGGSSETQY
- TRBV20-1 SFLRHTTQPQH
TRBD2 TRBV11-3 ASSFKEALADETQY
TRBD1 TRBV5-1 ASSFGDRAYDSPLH
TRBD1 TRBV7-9 ASSLWDRNYEQY